This T cell receptor (beta chain) originates from a study of T cell responses to AZD1222 COVID-19 vaccine. Germline CDR1 SQVTM, CDR2 ANQGSEA. The CDR3 is made up of 14 amino acids. V lost 3 bases, J lost 1 base, and 9 bases lay in between. Libraries were prepared by immunoSEQ multiplex PCR; TCRdb keeps only in-frame clonotypes and omits some of them. The repertoire includes 15,000 to 20,000 clones, over 85% of them detected once, and roughly 8.7% sits in the top ten. The study's findings and limits: Repertoires in all cases were sampled only once the peak T cell response had passed. AZD1222 recipients seropositive at baseline numbered only five to seven. The donors showed a predominance of white British ancestry and of females, with possible underestimation of clonal diversity. Spike-wide coverage was observed for vaccine-associated CD4 TCRs, with dominant responses at 160-218 and 743-854.

A note on this clone: The antigen remains unidentified.

The clonotype originates from an adult who received the AZD1222 COVID-19 vaccine. The chain uses TRBV29-1 and TRBJ2-2; unclear D gene. This material consisted of peripheral blood, taken 28 days after the second AZD1222 dose. This chain's CDR3 is CSVEELWNTGELFF. In nucleotides, the CDR3 is TGCAGCGTTGAGGAACTATGGAACACCGGGGAGCTGTTTTTT.